These T cell receptor beta chains were read from a single sample in a study of blood T cell repertoires in COVID-19. TCRdb's table, derived via immunoSEQ multiplex PCR, lists solely in-frame clones and lacks some. The sample holds 93,000 or so clones, approximately 86% seen once. Sequencing used peripheral blood. These receptor sequences come from a human donor in a cohort sampled during active COVID-19. CDR3s include the opening cysteine and the closing phenylalanine or tryptophan. A D gene is named only where the DNA matches it firmly. Clone sizes are given selectively: once, few, many, or a class where the clone is expanded.

j_call,d_call,v_call,clone_size,cdr3_nt,cdr3_aa
TRBJ2-7,TRBD1,TRBV5-1,NA,TGCGCCAGCAGCCGGGGACAGGGATCCTACGAGCAGTACTTC,CASSRGQGSYEQYF
TRBJ1-5,TRBD1,TRBV19,NA,TGTGCCAGTAGTTTCAGGACAGGGACGGGGCAGCCCCAGCATTTT,CASSFRTGTGQPQHF
TRBJ2-3,TRBD2,TRBV19,NA,TGTGCCAGTAACCGGGCCGGGACTAGCGTCACAGATACGCAGTATTTT,CASNRAGTSVTDTQYF
TRBJ2-7,TRBD1,TRBV18,NA,TGTGCCAGCTCACCGACAGGGAACCCCTCCTACGAGCAGTACTTC,CASSPTGNPSYEQYF
TRBJ1-6,NA,TRBV7-2,few,TGTGCCAGCAGCTGGAACAGTAATTCACCCCTCCACTTT,CASSWNSNSPLHF
TRBJ2-2,TRBD2,TRBV27,once,TGTGCCAGCACTCGACTAGCGTCAGGAACCGGGGAGCTGTTTTTT,CASTRLASGTGELFF
TRBJ2-2,TRBD2,TRBV7-9,NA,TGTGCCAGCAGCACTCCGGGACTAAGGGCCACCGGGGAGCTGTTTTTT,CASSTPGLRATGELFF
TRBJ2-1,TRBD2,TRBV28,NA,TGTGCCAGCAGTTCCTTAATACTAGCGGGAGGGGGTAATGAGCAGTTCTTC,CASSSLILAGGGNEQFF
TRBJ1-3,NA,TRBV6-1,once,TGTGCCAGCAGTGAAGGGGGACACTTTGGAAACACCATATATTTT,CASSEGGHFGNTIYF
TRBJ1-2,NA,TRBV9,once,TGTGCCAGCAGCCGGCCAGGAAACTATGGCTACACCTTC,CASSRPGNYGYTF
TRBJ2-3,TRBD2,TRBV7-9,NA,TGTGCCAGCAGCCCACAACTAGCGGGAATGGATACGCAGTATTTT,CASSPQLAGMDTQYF
TRBJ2-5,TRBD2,TRBV7-3,NA,TGTGCCAGCAGCGACCTTGGGGGCGGGGGGCTGAGGGAGACCCAGTACTTC,CASSDLGGGGLRETQYF
TRBJ2-3,NA,TRBV3-1/TRBV3-2,NA,TGTGCCAGCAGCCAAGCGCTAGCGGATACGCAGTATTTT,CASSQALADTQYF
TRBJ1-1,NA,TRBV30,once,TGTGCCTGCAACGGCGGGGGTTTTGGGACTGAAGCTTTCTTT,CACNGGGFGTEAFF
TRBJ2-1,TRBD2,TRBV6-4,NA,TGTGCCAGCAAGAGTTTGGCGGGAGTAAACAATGAGCAGTTCTTC,CASKSLAGVNNEQFF
TRBJ2-3,NA,TRBV7-2,NA,TGTGCCAGCAGCTTAAGAAGGACTGGAGATACGCAGTATTTT,CASSLRRTGDTQYF
TRBJ1-1,TRBD1,TRBV11-2,NA,TGTGCCAGCAGCTCCGAAGACAGGGGGCGCGGCACTGAAGCTTTCTTT,CASSSEDRGRGTEAFF
TRBJ2-7,NA,TRBV5-1,NA,TGCGCCAGCAGCTTGGGTTCCGGGATCGTAGCCTACGAGCAGTACTTC,CASSLGSGIVAYEQYF
TRBJ2-3,TRBD2,TRBV5-1,NA,TGCGCCAGCAGCTTGAAGCGGCTAGCGGGGGGGCCCAGCACAGATACGCAGTATTTT,CASSLKRLAGGPSTDTQYF
TRBJ2-7,TRBD1,TRBV7-7,NA,TGTGCTAGCAGCCAGGGGACAGGCGGTTCCTACGAGCAGTACTTC,CASSQGTGGSYEQYF
TRBJ2-1,TRBD2,TRBV9,NA,TGTGCCAGCAGCGTACGAGCGGGAGGCCACTACAATGAGCAGTTCTTC,CASSVRAGGHYNEQFF
TRBJ1-3,NA,TRBV5-1,NA,TGCGCCAGCAGCTGGGCTATAAGTGTCAACTCTGGAAACACCATATATTTT,CASSWAISVNSGNTIYF
TRBJ2-1,NA,TRBV19,NA,TGTGCCAGTAGTATCGCCACGAGCTCCTACAATGAGCAGTTCTTC,CASSIATSSYNEQFF
TRBJ2-7,NA,TRBV18,NA,TGTGCCAGCTCACTTCTCCGGGACAACTCCTACGAGCAGTACTTC,CASSLLRDNSYEQYF
TRBJ1-1,NA,TRBV13,NA,TGTGCCAGCAGCTTGGGGACAACCGGACGGGCTTTCTTT,CASSLGTTGRAFF
TRBJ1-2,NA,TRBV14,NA,TGTGCCAGCAGCCCCTCAGGGCCGTATGGCTACACCTTC,CASSPSGPYGYTF
TRBJ1-1,NA,TRBV27,NA,TGTGCCAGCAGTTTATATCGGAGGGGAACAGAAGCTTTCTTT,CASSLYRRGTEAFF
TRBJ2-5,TRBD2,TRBV2,NA,TGTGCCAGCAATACTCTAGCGGGAGAGACCCAGTACTTC,CASNTLAGETQYF
TRBJ2-2,TRBD2,TRBV5-4,NA,TGTGCCAGCAGCTGGGGACTAGCGGCGAACACCGGGGAGCTGTTTTTT,CASSWGLAANTGELFF
TRBJ2-2,TRBD1,TRBV5-1,few,TGCGCCAGCAGGTGGGACAGCAACACCGGGGAGCTGTTTTTT,CASRWDSNTGELFF
TRBJ2-1,TRBD1,TRBV5-1,NA,TGCGCCAGCAGCTTGGGGGCAGGGGGCAGTTACAATGAGCAGTTCTTC,CASSLGAGGSYNEQFF
TRBJ1-1,NA,TRBV28,NA,TGTGCCAGCCATAGAGGAGCTGAAGCTTTCTTT,CASHRGAEAFF
TRBJ2-4,TRBD1,TRBV19,once,TGTGCCAGTAGCTCAACCCGGACAGGGAGAGACATTCAGTACTTC,CASSSTRTGRDIQYF
TRBJ2-7,TRBD1,TRBV11-2,NA,TGTGCCACCGGCCGGGGGACAGGGGGATACGAGCAGTACTTC,CATGRGTGGYEQYF
TRBJ2-1,TRBD2,TRBV5-8,NA,TGTGCCAGCAGCTTGGCAGCGGGAGCTTGGAATGAGCAGTTCTTC,CASSLAAGAWNEQFF
TRBJ2-1,NA,TRBV14,NA,TGTGCCAGCAGCCAAGATCTGACAACCTTCAATGAGCAGTTCTTC,CASSQDLTTFNEQFF
TRBJ2-7,TRBD2,TRBV5-1,NA,TGCGCCAGCAGGCAGACTAGCGGGAGGGCCTATACTAGATACGAGCAGTACTTC,CASRQTSGRAYTRYEQYF
TRBJ2-1,NA,TRBV9,NA,TGTGCCAGCAGCGTAGGTTGGAAGGACGAGGGGGGGAATGAGCAGTTCTTC,CASSVGWKDEGGNEQFF
TRBJ2-1,NA,TRBV19,NA,TGTGCCAGTACCACAGAGACAGGTACCCTAGTTGGTGAGCAGTTCTTC,CASTTETGTLVGEQFF
TRBJ1-3,NA,TRBV5-1,NA,TGCGCCAGCAGCTCAGAGACAGGCTCTGGAAACACCATATATTTT,CASSSETGSGNTIYF
TRBJ1-4,NA,TRBV6-5,NA,TGTGCCAGCAGTTACGACGGGAGGACTAATGAAAAACTGTTTTTT,CASSYDGRTNEKLFF
TRBJ2-7,TRBD2,TRBV7-2,NA,TGTGCCAGCAGCTCCAGGGAGCGGGAGGGCTTGGGATCTCGGCAGTACTTC,CASSSREREGLGSRQYF